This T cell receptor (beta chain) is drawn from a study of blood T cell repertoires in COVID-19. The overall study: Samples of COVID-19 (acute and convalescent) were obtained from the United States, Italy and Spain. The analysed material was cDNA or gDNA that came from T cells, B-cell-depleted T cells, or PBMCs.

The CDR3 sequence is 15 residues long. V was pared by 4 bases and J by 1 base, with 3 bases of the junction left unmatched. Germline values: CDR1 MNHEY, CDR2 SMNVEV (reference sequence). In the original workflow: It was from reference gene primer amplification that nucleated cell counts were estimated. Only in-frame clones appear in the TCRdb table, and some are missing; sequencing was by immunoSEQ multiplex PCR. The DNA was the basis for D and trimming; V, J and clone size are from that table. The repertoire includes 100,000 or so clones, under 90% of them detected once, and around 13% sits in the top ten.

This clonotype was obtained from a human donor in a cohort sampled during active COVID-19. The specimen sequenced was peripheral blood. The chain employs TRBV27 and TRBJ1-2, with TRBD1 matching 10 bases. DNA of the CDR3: TGTGCCAGCAGTTCGACAGGGGGCAATAACTATGGCTACACCTTC. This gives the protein CASSSTGGNNYGYTF.